The next 32 T cell receptor beta chains were all read from a single sample in a study of vaccination and CD4 T cells after COVID-19. An Oncomine TCR Beta short-read assay was used to sequence the DNA from cultured CD4+ T cells. Each CDR3 protein gets one entry after TCRdb re-called the PCR reads with MiXCR. Of 15,000 to 20,000 distinct CDR3 sequences listed, approximately 47% are singletons. Treatment indicated: approximately 9-day PBMC culture with coronavirus spike peptide pools or control peptides (ViraFEST assay). Their antigens are not known. The sequenced sample was CD4+ T cells from blood, cultured in vitro, obtained before SARS-CoV-2 vaccination. The receptors shown here come from a human donor who received a COVID-19 vaccine.

This clonotype showed up just a few times. The chain is built from TRBV2 and TRBJ2-5; TRBD2 matches 8 bases. Germline V gene data show CDR1 as SNHLY and CDR2 as FYNNEI. After removal of 4 bases from V and 5 bases from J, the junction contained 6 bases not matched to a gene. The CDR3 is 14 residues long. The CDR3 protein is CASSVGGGRETQYF. CDR3 coding DNA: TGTGCCAGCAGTGTCGGCGGGGGGAGGGAGACCCAGTACTTC.

By sample share, this clonotype is large. The CDR3, as DNA: TGTGCCAGCAGTGAACGGCAGAATAATTCACCCCTCCACTTT. Amino acids: CASSERQNNSPLHF. The chain is built from TRBV6-1 and TRBJ1-6; no reliable D call. CDR3 length equals 14 residues. Germline V gives CDR1 MNHNS, CDR2 SASEGT. V was shortened by 2 bases and J by 5 bases, with 7 bases between the two germline ends.

The chain joins TRBV2 to TRBJ1-2; D gene ambiguous. This CDR3 has 15 amino acids. V shed 0 bases and J shed 3 bases, with 11 bases lying between them. Germline V gene sequence: CDR1 SNHLY, CDR2 FYNNEI. The CDR3 loop is CASSEARGSHYGYTF. The CDR3, as DNA: TGTGCCAGCAGTGAAGCGCGCGGATCACACTATGGCTACACCTTC.

The chain has TRBV5-5 and TRBJ2-5; no clear D. V gave up 6 bases and J gave up 5 bases, with 11 bases separating them. Germline CDR1 is SGHKS and CDR2 is YYEKEE (reference sequence). The CDR3 extends over 12 amino acids. CDR3 nucleotide sequence: TGTGCCAGCATCTTAGTGTCTGAGACCCAGTACTTC. This sequence encodes CASILVSETQYF.

This clonotype was seen more than once but under ten times. The chain combines TRBV20-1 with TRBJ1-1; tentative D call: TRBD1 (5 bases). In germline, CDR1 is DFQATT, CDR2 SNEGSKA (reference sequence). The V end lost 6 bases, the J end lost 8 bases, and 22 bases lay between the germline ends. This CDR3 region has 14 residues. This CDR3 is CSAAGGGAKGEAFF. CDR3 bases: TGCAGTGCCGCCGGGGGTGGGGCCAAAGGGGAAGCTTTCTTT.

The V call is TRBV4-1, the J call TRBJ1-4, with D tentatively TRBD1 (5 bases). CDR3 length: 16 amino acids. The V end lost 0 bases, the J end lost 8 bases, and 16 bases lay between the germline ends. The germline V gene encodes CDR1 MGHRA and CDR2 YSYEKL. For the CDR3, the DNA is TGCGCCAGCAGCCAAGATCAAGGGGCCCGAGGAGAAAAACTGTTTTTT. Translated, it gives CASSQDQGARGEKLFF.

V usage is TRBV12-3 or TRBV12-4 and J usage is TRBJ2-1; TRBD1 or TRBD2 may be the D gene (5 bases each). V dropped 11 bases and J dropped 10 bases, with 21 bases sitting between them. The CDR3 is 13 amino acids. In nucleotides, the CDR3 is TGTGCCTCTCGTAATGGAGAGAGGGACGAGCAGTTCTTC. As protein: CASRNGERDEQFF.

The chain links TRBV6-1 to TRBJ2-6, with D possibly being TRBD1 (6 bases). Deletions cut 10 bases from V and 0 bases from J, with 13 bases between. CDR1 is MNHNS, CDR2 SASEGT, per germline. The CDR3 is 15 amino acids. This CDR3 is CATRDTYSGANVLTF. CDR3 bases: TGTGCCACCCGGGACACCTACTCTGGGGCCAACGTCCTGACTTTC.

The chain joins TRBV7-2 to TRBJ2-1; 11 positions agree with TRBD2. The V segment lost 6 bases and the J segment 6 bases; nucleotides outside the gene matches: 4. Germline lookup yields CDR1 SGHTA and CDR2 FQGNSA. This CDR3 is 14 amino acids long. The DNA of the CDR3 is TGTGCCAGCAGTTCAGGGACTAGCGGCAATGAGCAGTTCTTC. Encoded protein: CASSSGTSGNEQFF.

DNA for the CDR3: TGCGCCAGCAGCTTGATTTGGGACAGGGGTGGCTACACCTTC. Translated: CASSLIWDRGGYTF. The chain uses TRBV5-1 and TRBJ1-2, with TRBD1 matching 10 bases. This CDR3 contains 14 residues. With V trimmed by 1 base and J by 7 bases, 4 bases remained unmatched. Germline values: CDR1 SGHRS, CDR2 YFSETQ.

This clonotype was seen a handful of times. CDR3 amino acids: CAWKFGTANTEAFF. As DNA, the CDR3 is TGTGCCTGGAAATTTGGGACAGCCAACACTGAAGCTTTCTTT. The V gene is TRBV30, the J gene TRBJ1-1; 7 nucleotides line up with TRBD1. This CDR3 is 14 amino acids long. Germline CDR1 GTSNPN, CDR2 SVGIG (reference sequence). V dropped 4 bases and J dropped 2; count of bases not matched to a gene: 7.

The chain uses TRBV29-1 and TRBJ1-1; D gene ambiguous. In germline, CDR1 is SQVTM, CDR2 ANQGSEA. This CDR3 spans 12 amino acids. The V end was cut by 7 bases, the J end by 3 bases, with 12 bases between. CDR3 sequence (DNA): TGCAGCGCCACCGACGGGCACACTGAAGCTTTCTTT. Translated: CSATDGHTEAFF.

This chain connects TRBV7-2 to TRBJ1-2; the D is unclear. Per germline, CDR1 SGHTA and CDR2 FQGNSA. The CDR3 runs 14 residues. Trimming shortened V by 5 bases and J by 8 bases, and 18 bases separated the two germline ends. The CDR3 bases are TGTGCCAGCAGCACCGGACCGACCATCCCAGGCTACACCTTC. Protein product: CASSTGPTIPGYTF.

This clonotype has just a few counts. The gene calls are TRBV29-1 and TRBJ2-2; 7 bases fit TRBD1. V shed 6 bases and J 6 bases; nucleotides not matched to a gene: 10. From germline, CDR1 is SQVTM and CDR2 ANQGSEA. The length of the CDR3 is 14 residues. The CDR3 loop is CSVTGITLAGELFF. The DNA for the CDR3 is TGCAGCGTGACAGGGATCACGTTGGCCGGGGAGCTGTTTTTT.

V gene TRBV12-3 or TRBV12-4 combines with J gene TRBJ1-1, with D uncertain. V was pared by 5 bases and J by 6 bases, with 19 bases between. The CDR3 contains 15 residues. CDR3 nucleotides: TGTGCCAGCAGTCAAAACCCGGGAGGTATCGCTGAAGCTTTCTTT. Translation: CASSQNPGGIAEAFF.

There are a few counts of this clonotype. V and J are TRBV20-1 and TRBJ2-1; 7 bases are a match to TRBD1. The CDR3 length is 16 residues. The trim removed 0 bases at V and 7 bases at J, leaving 12 bases unmatched. Germline CDR1 and CDR2: DFQATT and SNEGSKA (reference sequence). Here the CDR3 reads CSARDTRGRSANEQFF. The CDR3 coding sequence is TGCAGTGCTAGAGATACAAGGGGGCGGTCGGCTAATGAGCAGTTCTTC.

This clonotype has more than one count but fewer than ten. The J gene is TRBJ2-3, the V gene TRBV7-9; TRBD1 matches 8 bases. V shed 5 bases and J 0 bases; nucleotides not matched to a gene: 4. CDR3 length: 15 residues. Germline CDR1 reads SEHNR; CDR2 reads FQNEAQ (reference sequence). Here the CDR3 DNA reads TGTGCCAGCAGCCTGCGGACAGGGAGCACAGATACGCAGTATTTT. Its protein product is CASSLRTGSTDTQYF.

This clonotype was seen a handful of times. The CDR3 protein is CASSGQGAYQPQHF. As DNA, the CDR3 is TGTGCCAGCAGTGGACAGGGGGCTTATCAGCCCCAGCATTTT. J is TRBJ1-5 and V is TRBV2; 10 nucleotides agree with TRBD1. Trimming at V came to 4 bases and at J to 5 bases, leaving 2 bases not matched to a gene. Germline CDR1 is SNHLY and CDR2 is FYNNEI. The CDR3 covers 14 residues.

The rearrangement joins TRBV25-1 to TRBJ1-1; 8 nucleotides align to TRBD1. Germline assignment: CDR1 MGHDK and CDR2 SYGVNS. Trimming removed 1 base from V and 5 bases from J; junction bases left unmatched: 15. This CDR3 is built from 18 residues. CDR3 DNA sequence: TGTGCCAGCAGTGAATTATCTCCAGGGGGCTTAATGACAACTGAAGCTTTCTTT. Protein product: CASSELSPGGLMTTEAFF.

The chain carries TRBV30 and TRBJ1-1; D might be TRBD1 (5 bases). Germline V gene data show CDR1 as GTSNPN and CDR2 as SVGIG (reference sequence). This CDR3 has 14 amino acids. V was cut by 3 bases and J by 1 base, with 12 bases left in between. CDR3 sequence reads: CAWRPTETNTEAFF. CDR3 in DNA: TGTGCCTGGAGACCGACAGAAACGAACACTGAAGCTTTCTTT.

This clonotype was seen a handful of times. This chain joins TRBV19 and TRBJ1-1; 7 nucleotides line up with TRBD1. Germline-derived CDR1 and CDR2 are LNHDA and SQIVND (reference sequence). Losses at the gene ends were 5 bases for V and 6 bases for J; bases not matched to a gene: 6. The CDR3 totals 13 residues. CDR3 DNA: TGTGCCAGTAGTGCGGGACAGAGCCCTGAAGCTTTCTTT. Encoded protein: CASSAGQSPEAFF. The full variable domain, in which reference TRBV19 and TRBJ1-1 provide the parts outside the CDR3, is DGGITQSPKYLFRKEGQNVTLSCEQNLNHDAMYWYRQDPGQGLRLIYYSQIVNDFQKGDIAEGYSVSREKKESFPLTVTSAQKNPTAFYLCASSAGQSPEAFFGQGTRLTVV.

This sequence joins TRBV20-1 and TRBJ2-5; maybe TRBD2 (5 bases). The CDR3 has 11 amino acids. Germline CDR1 reads DFQATT; CDR2 reads SNEGSKA (reference sequence). The V and J ends lost 8 bases and 4 bases respectively, with 11 bases between them. DNA of the CDR3: TGCAGTACCGACTATGCAGAGACCCAGTACTTC. Residues: CSTDYAETQYF.

The chain uses TRBV19 and TRBJ1-1, with D perhaps TRBD1 (5 bases). The CDR3 is 13 residues long. The V end was cut by 11 bases, the J end by 0 bases, with 13 bases between. Per germline, CDR1 LNHDA and CDR2 SQIVND (reference sequence). Here the CDR3 reads CASRGFMNTEAFF. The CDR3 coding sequence is TGTGCCTCTAGGGGATTCATGAACACTGAAGCTTTCTTT.

In its sample, this clonotype was seen a few times. The V call is TRBV20-1, the J call TRBJ2-5, with D unresolved. The germline V gene has CDR1 DFQATT and CDR2 SNEGSKA (reference sequence). The V end lost 3 bases, the J end lost 5 bases, and 10 bases lay between the germline ends. The CDR3 extends over 12 amino acids. DNA of the CDR3: TGCAGTGCTAGGCCGCGATGGGAGACCCAGTACTTC. The encoded protein is CSARPRWETQYF.

This clonotype was observed a few times. This chain connects TRBV7-8 to TRBJ2-3, with 15 bases identical to TRBD2. V was pared by 5 bases and J by 6 bases, with 12 bases of the junction left unmatched. The V gene's germline CDR1 is SGHVS and CDR2 FQNEAQ. The CDR3 sequence is 18 residues long. In DNA, the CDR3 is TGTGCCAGCAGCACCCGGACTAGCGGGGGGGCCGAGGTGGATACGCAGTATTTT. Its protein product is CASSTRTSGGAEVDTQYF.

This chain connects TRBV19 to TRBJ2-5, with TRBD2 matching over 12 bases. V lost 6 bases and J lost 5; bases outside the gene matches: 10. Per the germline V gene, CDR1 is LNHDA and CDR2 is SQIVND (reference sequence). The length of the CDR3 is 16 residues. The CDR3 here is CASRASGGAKVETQYF. The CDR3 DNA reads TGTGCCAGTAGAGCTAGCGGGGGGGCCAAGGTTGAGACCCAGTACTTC.

The rearrangement joins TRBV19 to TRBJ2-5; 8 bases agree with TRBD2. After removal of 8 bases from V and 5 bases from J, the junction contained 10 bases not matched to a gene. The CDR3 length is 14 residues. Germline V CDR1 and CDR2: LNHDA, SQIVND (reference sequence). The CDR3 sequence: CASAVHGGGETQYF. CDR3 sequence (DNA): TGTGCCAGTGCTGTACACGGGGGGGGCGAGACCCAGTACTTC. Combining the CDR3 with reference TRBV19 and TRBJ2-5 gives the whole variable domain DGGITQSPKYLFRKEGQNVTLSCEQNLNHDAMYWYRQDPGQGLRLIYYSQIVNDFQKGDIAEGYSVSREKKESFPLTVTSAQKNPTAFYLCASAVHGGGETQYFGPGTRLLVL.

This clonotype was detected only once. The chain links TRBV7-9 to TRBJ2-3; TRBD2 aligns across 8 bases. Per germline, CDR1 SEHNR and CDR2 FQNEAQ (reference sequence). Trimming cost V 2 bases and J 4 bases; bases outside gene matches: 5. This CDR3 comprises 15 residues. DNA for the CDR3: TGTGCCAGCAGCTTACCGGGGGGGGAACCAGATACGCAGTATTTT. It translates to CASSLPGGEPDTQYF.

The chain combines TRBV18 with TRBJ2-7, with 14 bases lining up with TRBD2. Losses at the gene ends were 2 bases for V and 0 bases for J; bases not matched to a gene: 12. Germline CDR1 is KGHSH and CDR2 is LQKENI. The CDR3 is 20 residues long. CDR3 nucleotides: TGTGCCAGCTCACCAATCCCGGGACTAGCGGGGGACTATAACTCCTACGAGCAGTACTTC. Encoded protein: CASSPIPGLAGDYNSYEQYF.

V usage is TRBV20-1 and J usage is TRBJ1-6; tentative D call: TRBD1 (6 bases). V lost 6 bases, J lost 5 bases, and 14 bases lay in between. From germline, CDR1 is DFQATT and CDR2 SNEGSKA (reference sequence). The CDR3 is 14 residues long. CDR3 in amino acids: CSAEDSSDNSPLHF. CDR3 DNA: TGCAGTGCGGAGGACAGCTCTGATAATTCACCCCTCCACTTT.

The CDR3 coding sequence is TGTGCCAGCAGCTCGAAGGGAACCAGGGGTTGGAACACTGAAGCTTTCTTT. Translation: CASSSKGTRGWNTEAFF. The chain joins TRBV7-3 to TRBJ1-1; D may be TRBD1 (6 bases). V was cut by 4 bases and J by 1 base, with 19 bases left in between. Looked up from germline, CDR1 is SGHTA and CDR2 is FQGTGA. CDR3 size: 17 residues.

This chain uses TRBV15 with TRBJ1-1, with D hard to call. Germline CDR1 LNHNV, CDR2 YYDKDF (reference sequence). This CDR3 spans 17 amino acids. The V end was cut by 0 bases, the J end by 0 bases, with 14 bases between. The CDR3 loop reads CATSREGYSKLNTEAFF. The DNA of the CDR3 is TGTGCCACCAGCAGAGAAGGGTACAGTAAATTGAACACTGAAGCTTTCTTT.